The rows below give T cell receptor beta chains drawn from one sample of a study of CD8 T cells in ankylosing spondylitis. TCRdb re-derived calls from the 5' RACE reads in MiXCR, one entry per CDR3 protein. The sample contains roughly 40,000 distinct CDR3 sequences, less than 3.5% of which appear only once. Specimen: blood, either unsorted or a sorted T cell fraction (not recorded which). These receptors came from a male donor with ankylosing spondylitis or in good health (not recorded which). CDR3s include the opening cysteine and the closing phenylalanine or tryptophan.

V gene: TRBV9; J gene: TRBJ1-5; CDR3 protein: CASSGPGQGTQPQHF
V gene: TRBV9; J gene: TRBJ2-3; CDR3 protein: CASSGTGTSGPYSTDTQYF
V gene: TRBV9; J gene: TRBJ1-1; CDR3 protein: CASSATGMGTEAFF
V gene: TRBV9; J gene: TRBJ2-2; CDR3 protein: CASSVVIAGTGELFF
V gene: TRBV9; J gene: TRBJ2-5; CDR3 protein: CASSVDAGVEETQYF
V gene: TRBV9; J gene: TRBJ2-3; CDR3 protein: CASSVGLAVLTDTQYF
V gene: TRBV9; J gene: TRBJ2-2; CDR3 protein: CASSVASGNTGELFF
V gene: TRBV9; J gene: TRBJ2-5; CDR3 protein: CASSVGTSHPTQETQYF
V gene: TRBV9; J gene: TRBJ2-7; CDR3 protein: CASSLGTSGYEQYF
V gene: TRBV9; J gene: TRBJ1-6; CDR3 protein: CASGQGARNSPLHF
V gene: TRBV21-1; J gene: TRBJ2-7; CDR3 protein: CASIILAPNSYEQYF